Presented here are 6 T cell receptor beta chains from one specimen sequenced in a study of T cells in Graves' hyperthyroidism and ophthalmopathy. Using RNA transcripts as the source, TCR beta CDR3 regions were amplified. TCR CDR3 underwent first-round RT-PCR with the HTBI primer set. MiXCR, applied by TCRdb to the multiplex PCR reads, yields one record per CDR3 protein. The sample has some 490,000 distinct CDR3 sequences, roughly 23% seen once. The source material was blood. Source of these receptors: a woman in her 70s with Graves' ophthalmopathy.

The V call is TRBV7-2, the J call TRBJ2-5; a possible D gene is TRBD1 (6 bases). Trimming cost V 2 bases and J 13 bases, with 20 bases left between them. The CDR3 contains 14 residues. Per germline, CDR1 SGHTA and CDR2 FQGNSA. Here the CDR3 reads CASSLWGRRDEGYF. CDR3 in DNA: TGTGCCAGCAGCTTATGGGGGCGAAGGGATGAGGGGTACTTC.

This clonotype was detected only a few times. The V gene is TRBV5-5, the J gene TRBJ1-5; D remains ambiguous. The V and J ends lost 4 bases and 11 bases respectively, with 16 bases between them. This CDR3 is built from 13 residues. Germline values: CDR1 SGHKS, CDR2 YYEKEE (reference sequence). The CDR3 DNA follows: TGTGCCAGCAGCCTCGGCGCGTCTGTAGCCCAGCATTTT. This encodes CASSLGASVAQHF.

In its sample, this clonotype was seen many times. This chain joins TRBV28 and TRBJ2-1, with 9 bases that match TRBD1. V was pared by 6 bases and J by 3 bases, with 6 bases of the junction left unmatched. The CDR3 extends over 15 amino acids. Germline CDR1 and CDR2: MDHEN and SYDVKM. The CDR3 region has the DNA TGTGCCAGCAGCCCTGGGACAGGGCTCTACAATGAGCAGTTCTTC. Translating gives CASSPGTGLYNEQFF.

The rearrangement uses TRBV3-1 and TRBJ2-3; 10 bases are shared with TRBD2. CDR3 length: 15 residues. Germline V gene lookup returns CDR1 LGHDT and CDR2 YNNKEL (reference sequence). V was clipped by 2 bases and J by 4 bases; unmatched bases: 3. The CDR3, as DNA: TGTGCCAGCAGCCAAACTAGCGGGAAGGCAGATACGCAGTATTTT. This codes for CASSQTSGKADTQYF.

This clonotype was seen only a few times. The CDR3 reads CSATVGRGTDTQYF. The DNA for the CDR3 is TGCAGTGCTACTGTCGGGAGGGGGACAGATACGCAGTATTTT. The V call is TRBV20-1, the J call TRBJ2-3, with 8 bases lining up with TRBD2. Germline CDR1 is DFQATT and CDR2 is SNEGSKA (reference sequence). This CDR3 has 14 residues. V trimming: 4 bases; J trimming: 3 bases; junction bases outside the gene matches: 6.

The chain links TRBV5-4 to TRBJ2-7; 12 positions agree with TRBD2. Looked up from germline, CDR1 is SGHNT and CDR2 is YYREEE (reference sequence). This CDR3 contains 15 residues. V dropped 4 bases and J dropped 4; count of bases not matched to a gene: 6. Written as DNA, the CDR3 is TGTGCCAGCAGCGTCTCTAGCGGGAGGGAGTACGAGCAGTACTTC. Translating gives CASSVSSGREYEQYF.